The TCR beta chain under discussion was sequenced for a study of shared clonotypes between healthy human individuals. The germline V gene encodes CDR1 SGHDT and CDR2 YYEEEE. V was pared by 5 bases and J by 3 bases, with 11 bases between. This CDR3 is 13 amino acids long. CD45RO-negative, CCR7-positively selected cells formed the naive CD8 fraction, excluding terminally differentiated effector memory CD45RA+ cells. Sequencing was performed with immunoSEQ multiplex PCR; in TCRdb, only in-frame clones are kept and a portion is missing. This sample yields around 2,000,000 clones, of which approximately 95% are seen a single time; 0.95% to 1.5% belongs to the top ten.

The chain joins TRBV5-6 to TRBJ1-2; D gene uncertain. Material: naive CD8+ T cells sorted from blood. This TCR was sampled from a man younger than 35 in good health. CDR3 amino acids: CASRGPTDYGYTF. CDR3 bases: TGTGCCAGCAGGGGCCCGACGGACTATGGCTACACCTTC.